This T cell receptor (beta chain) was observed in a study of T cell responses to AZD1222 COVID-19 vaccine (dated by TCRdb to the early 2020s). In terms of the full investigation: AZD1222 recipients with second doses at about 4 weeks or about 12 weeks were pooled, because spike-specific TCR depth and breadth did not differ between schedules. A total of more than 230 trial participants underwent TCR sequencing, of whom about 210 received two doses of AZD1222 and some 25 received two doses of the MenACWY control vaccine. Trial participants were enrolled by age into 18-55, 56-69 and 70-plus year subgroups, with roughly 160, 29 and 62 TCR-sequenced participants respectively. The investigation overall reported the following: Conclusions about previously exposed vaccinees are limited, since just 6 or 7 AZD1222 recipients were seropositive for SARS-CoV-2 at baseline. The 56-69-year group was small, and its depth increase did not reach significance, likely because of low power. Vaccine-associated CD4 TCRs spanned the whole spike protein, with dominant responses in regions 160-218 and 743-854. Participants were mostly white British and included more females than males, and it was suggested by the authors that clonal diversity may have been underestimated. A significant rise in spike-specific TCR breadth and depth was observed after two AZD1222 doses relative to day 0 and relative to MenACWY recipients. Because no day 14 peak-response samples were available, repertoires were characterized only after the peak T cell response. Reportedly, close to half of the unique spike-specific TCRs recognized epitopes lying outside the regions that are mutated in the B.1.351 and B.1.1.7 variants.

On this clone itself: The antigen it recognizes is unknown. Base quality data are lacking; no much larger clone is found one base away.

The CDR3 regions of human TCRbeta chains were analyzed by immunosequencing. In the original analysis: TCRs in the repertoires were matched against a reference library of SARS-CoV-2-specific TCRs that had been generated with the MIRA antigen-specificity platform. Breadth was defined as the fraction of unique TCRs that were SARS-CoV-2-associated, and depth was defined as the fraction of total T cells that were SARS-CoV-2-associated. Each spike-specific TCR was assigned to its reactive spike region and to a CD4 or CD8 class using the MIRA data. Log10-transformed breadth and depth values were compared by one-way ANOVA with Sidak's multiple comparisons tests. In TCRdb, the immuneACCESS table is reduced to in-frame sequences with V and J assigned. These tables do not hold every clone; where another copy was compared, an unresolved V gene accounts for under half, and the others remain unexplained. V, J and clone size reflect that table, while D and trimming were determined from the DNA. The sample has 100,000 to 150,000 clones on record, roughly nine tenths of them singletons. The ten most abundant clones make up roughly 4.2% of the sample.

Trimming removed 2 bases from V and 0 bases from J, leaving 5 bases between the germline ends. According to the germline V gene, CDR1 reads KGHSH and CDR2 reads LQKENI. The CDR3 numbers 14 residues from cysteine through phenylalanine. The kept DNA is CDR3 alone, 42 bases in frame from the first base. Taken with the paper, the label for time point translates to: baseline before first vaccination. Vaccinee samples were obtained from the UK trials COV001 and COV002, which included a single-blind randomized controlled phase 2/3 trial of AZD1222 (ChAdOx1 nCoV-19) in healthy adults. For TCRbeta chain sequencing, PBMC samples from trial participants were taken at day 0 and at day 28 after the second dose.

The V and J genes are TRBV18 and TRBJ2-1; the D gene cannot be named for sure. The TCR sequence derives from an adult in good health. Source: peripheral blood, taken on day 0 of AZD1222 vaccination. The sequenced DNA is TGTGCCAGCTCACCAAGGAGCTCCTACAATGAGCAGTTCTTC. It translates to CASSPRSSYNEQFF.